This T cell receptor beta chain was found in a study of blood T cell repertoires in COVID-19. Study-level background: Researchers got acute and convalescent COVID-19 samples from the United States, Italy and Spain. T cells, B-cell-depleted T cells, or PBMCs supplied cDNA or gDNA.

As originally analysed: Amplification of reference gene primers was used by the study to estimate nucleated cell counts. Profiled with immunoSEQ multiplex PCR; TCRdb holds only in-frame clones, not every one. V and J calls and clone size come straight from that table; D and trimming were deduced from the DNA. This table has a few hundred thousand clones, around 87% appearing once. The CDR3 is 13 residues long. Between the trimmed V and J ends, which lost 5 bases and 10 bases, there was a span of 13 bases. Looked up from germline, CDR1 is KGHDR and CDR2 is SFDVKD. This sequence originates from a woman in her 50s who had recovered from COVID-19. The rearrangement links TRBV24-1 to TRBJ2-2; D perhaps matches TRBD1 (6 bases). Sequenced: peripheral blood. The CDR3 coding sequence is TGTGCCACCAGTGGGGCAGGGGCGCAGGAGCTGTTTTTT. Its translation: CATSGAGAQELFF.